The 32 T cell receptor beta chains given below trace back to one sample, sequenced in a study of vaccination effects on CD4 cells after COVID-19. Profiled with immunoSEQ multiplex PCR; TCRdb holds only in-frame clones, not every one. There are about 16,000 clones in the sample; about three quarters occur only once, and approximately 19% lies in the top ten. Their specific antigens are unknown. Sequencing was preceded by expansion of antigen-specific CD4+ T cells with viral peptide pools in the ViraFEST assay. Culture proceeded for approximately 9 days, and CD4+ T cells were then isolated. Vaccination of participants consisted of two doses of either the BNT162b2 or mRNA-1273 vaccine. Sequencing was performed on CD4+ T cells from PBMCs cultured with HCoV-NL63 spike peptides, taken after COVID-19 vaccination. Source of these receptors: a human donor who received a COVID-19 vaccine.

CDR3 coding DNA: TGTGCCAGCAGTAATGTCGGAAACGTCCGTGTCGAGCAGTACTTC. Its protein product is CASSNVGNVRVEQYF. V is TRBV25-1 and J is TRBJ2-7; D gene uncertain. CDR3 length: 15 amino acids. V was pared by 5 bases and J by 6 bases, with 20 bases between. CDR1 and CDR2 (germline): MGHDK, SYGVNS.

This clone was picked up a small number of times. The chain employs TRBV11-2 and TRBJ2-2, with D perhaps TRBD1 (6 bases). Trimming left V 3 bases short and J 4 bases short, with 15 bases between. This CDR3 has 16 amino acids. Per germline, CDR1 SGHAT and CDR2 FQNNGV. The CDR3 nucleotides are TGTGCCAGCAGCTTGGGGGCCACCACCCTCACCGGGGAGCTGTTTTTT. Residues: CASSLGATTLTGELFF.

The chain has TRBV7-3 and TRBJ1-6; perhaps TRBD1 as D (5 bases). V lost 2 bases to trimming and J lost 13 bases, with 18 bases between them. Germline-derived CDR1 and CDR2 are SGHTA and FQGTGA. There are 15 residues in the CDR3. This CDR3 is CASSLSAGARLPLHF. CDR3 in DNA: TGTGCCAGCAGCTTATCGGCTGGGGCTCGGTTGCCCCTCCACTTT. Supplemented by reference TRBV7-3 and TRBJ1-6, the full variable domain reads GAGVSQTPSNKVTEKGKYVELRCDPISGHTALYWYRQSLGQGPEFLIYFQGTGAADDSGLPNDRFFAVRPEGSVSTLKIQRTERGDSAVYLCASSLSAGARLPLHFGNGTRLTVT.

The chain recombines TRBV12-5 with TRBJ2-4; TRBD2 might be the D (6 bases). V was trimmed by 6 bases and J by 9 bases, leaving 15 bases between them. Germline lookup yields CDR1 LGHNT and CDR2 FRNRAP. The CDR3 sequence is 13 residues long. CDR3 residues: CASGNPLGGIQYF. The CDR3 nucleotides are TGTGCTAGTGGCAATCCTCTGGGGGGCATTCAGTACTTC.

The chain joins TRBV12-3 or TRBV12-4 to TRBJ2-3; 16 bases are shared with TRBD2. Germline trimming cut 3 bases from V and 13 bases from J; bases unmatched to any gene: 1. This CDR3 has 13 residues. The CDR3, as DNA: TGTGCCAGCAGTTTGGGACTAGCGGGAGGGGAGTATTTT. It specifies CASSLGLAGGEYF.

This clone was counted only a few times. The CDR3 coding sequence is TGTGCCTGGAGTGTACTAGGACAGGGGGACGGGGCCCTCCACTTT. Its protein product is CAWSVLGQGDGALHF. The V call is TRBV30, the J call TRBJ1-6; TRBD1 aligns across 10 bases. J gave up 14 bases and V 0 bases, and 10 bases lay outside the gene matches. The CDR3 totals 15 residues. Germline CDR1 reads GTSNPN; CDR2 reads SVGIG (reference sequence).

This clone came up once. The V and J genes are TRBV5-1 and TRBJ1-1; tentatively, D is TRBD1 (6 bases). V lost 0 bases to trimming and J lost 1 base, with 10 bases between them. The CDR3 loop spans 15 amino acids. Germline CDR1 SGHRS, CDR2 YFSETQ. The CDR3 sequence is CASSLGTGQNTEAFF. The CDR3 DNA follows: TGCGCCAGCAGCTTGGGTACGGGACAGAACACTGAAGCTTTCTTT.

In nucleotides, the CDR3 is TGTGCCAGCAGTGAATCCGGAATAGTAAGCAATCAGCCCCAGCATTTT. It is translated as CASSESGIVSNQPQHF. This chain joins TRBV25-1 and TRBJ1-5; D is unresolved. The CDR3 runs 16 residues. CDR1 and CDR2 from the germline V gene are MGHDK and SYGVNS. The V gene lost 1 base and the J gene lost 1 base, with 11 bases spanning the gap.

By share, this clone counts as hyperexpanded. A junction boundary mismatches the germline segment, possibly from a read error. The CDR3 DNA follows: TGTGCTAGCAGCAGACAGGGGGCGACCGGGGAGCTGTTTTTT. Translation gives CASSRQGATGELFF. The rearrangement uses TRBV7-7 and TRBJ2-2; 10 bases agree with TRBD1. The CDR3 runs to 14 residues. The germline V gene has CDR1 SSHAT and CDR2 FNYEAQ (reference sequence).

The rearrangement uses TRBV27 and TRBJ1-1; unclear D gene. Germline V gene data show CDR1 as MNHEY and CDR2 as SMNVEV (reference sequence). This CDR3 has 13 amino acids. Trimming pared 5 bases from V and 6 bases from J, leaving 13 bases between. The CDR3 sequence is CASSPRYGAEAFF. The CDR3 coding sequence is TGTGCCAGCAGTCCCCGGTATGGGGCTGAAGCTTTCTTT.

The V gene is TRBV5-1, the J gene TRBJ2-3; 9 positions agree with TRBD2. V gave up 0 bases and J gave up 1 base; unmatched junction bases: 3. CDR1 is SGHRS and CDR2 is YFSETQ in the germline V gene. The CDR3 sequence is 16 residues long. DNA for the CDR3: TGCGCCAGCAGCTTGGGGCCTAGCGGGGGCACAGATACGCAGTATTTT. Its protein is CASSLGPSGGTDTQYF.

This clone appeared a single time. The CDR3 loop is CASSLDSPARRIAKNIQYF. The CDR3 coding sequence is TGTGCCAGCAGCCTGGATAGTCCTGCGAGGAGGATAGCCAAAAACATTCAGTACTTC. The chain joins TRBV28 to TRBJ2-4; the D gene is possibly TRBD2 (5 bases). Germline CDR1 is MDHEN and CDR2 is SYDVKM. Trimming cost V 6 bases and J 0 bases, with 24 bases left between them. The CDR3 totals 19 residues.

The V and J genes are TRBV6-2 or TRBV6-3 and TRBJ2-5, with 7 bases fitting TRBD2. CDR1 and CDR2 (germline): MNHEY, SVGEGT. The CDR3 is 15 residues long. Trimming removed 6 bases from V and 5 bases from J; junction bases left unmatched: 12. DNA of the CDR3: TGTGCCAGCAGCACCCGGGGGAGGGTGCGGGAGACCCAGTACTTC. This translates into CASSTRGRVRETQYF.

CDR3 in amino acids: CASSEAKIGQFF. The CDR3 nucleotides are TGTGCCAGCAGTGAAGCGAAGATAGGGCAGTTCTTC. The chain uses TRBV6-1 and TRBJ2-1; no clear D. From germline, CDR1 is MNHNS and CDR2 SASEGT. CDR3 length: 12 amino acids. V lost 0 bases and J lost 12, with 9 bases in between.

The chain has TRBV30 and TRBJ2-5; a possible D gene is TRBD1 (5 bases). This CDR3 region has 13 residues. Germline V CDR1 and CDR2: GTSNPN, SVGIG (reference sequence). Trimming took off 4 bases at V and 3 bases at J, with 12 bases between the two ends. CDR3 sequence reads: CAWKRTQEETQYF. In DNA, the CDR3 is TGTGCCTGGAAAAGGACACAGGAAGAGACCCAGTACTTC. Supplemented by reference TRBV30 and TRBJ2-5, the full variable domain reads SQTIHQWPATLVQPVGSPLSLECTVEGTSNPNLYWYRQAAGRGLQLLFYSVGIGQISSEVPQNLSASRPQDRQFILSSKKLLLSDSGFYLCAWKRTQEETQYFGPGTRLLVL.

The chain uses TRBV6-5 and TRBJ1-2; tentatively, D is TRBD1 (6 bases). CDR3 length equals 14 residues. Trimming shortened V by 6 bases and J by 5 bases, and 16 bases separated the two germline ends. The V gene's germline CDR1 is MNHEY and CDR2 SVGAGI. This CDR3 is CASSSGDLLYGYTF. DNA of the CDR3: TGTGCCAGCAGCTCAGGGGACCTCCTTTATGGCTACACCTTC.

Only one count was recorded for this clone. This chain joins TRBV5-4 and TRBJ2-5; 8 bases align to TRBD2. This CDR3 is built from 19 residues. Germline trimming cut 3 bases from V and 2 bases from J; bases unmatched to any gene: 18. Germline V lookup: CDR1 SGHNT, CDR2 YYREEE (reference sequence). The CDR3 here is CASSSRASGAGGFQETQYF. CDR3 coding DNA: TGTGCCAGCAGCTCCCGGGCAAGCGGCGCGGGGGGCTTTCAAGAGACCCAGTACTTC.

The chain joins TRBV7-9 to TRBJ2-2; the D gene is possibly TRBD1 (6 bases). Per germline, CDR1 SEHNR and CDR2 FQNEAQ (reference sequence). V dropped 5 bases and J dropped 8 bases, with 27 bases sitting between them. This CDR3 contains 18 residues. The CDR3 protein is CASSPIAPDRNSPGELFF. The CDR3 bases are TGTGCCAGCAGCCCAATAGCCCCAGACAGGAACTCGCCGGGGGAGCTGTTTTTT.

The rearrangement links TRBV6-6 to TRBJ1-2, with 10 nucleotides matching TRBD1. Germline CDR1 reads MNHNY; CDR2 reads SVGAGI (reference sequence). With 5 bases clipped from V and 6 bases from J, the junction kept 6 bases outside the gene matches. The CDR3 sequence is 14 residues long. Here the CDR3 DNA reads TGTGCCAGCAGTCCTTCTGGGACAGGGGATGGCTACACCTTC. Its translation is CASSPSGTGDGYTF.

The table lists this clone with a few counts. The chain has TRBV7-9 and TRBJ1-1, with D uncertain. Germline CDR1 reads SEHNR; CDR2 reads FQNEAQ (reference sequence). This CDR3 spans 12 amino acids. The V end was cut by 1 base, the J end by 5 bases, with 5 bases between. In nucleotides, the CDR3 is TGTGCCAGCAGCTTAGGATCGACTGAAGCTTTCTTT. It specifies CASSLGSTEAFF.

In this sample, this clone turned up once. The J gene is TRBJ2-3, the V gene TRBV18, with no clear D. V was shortened by 2 bases and J by 4 bases, with 10 bases between the two germline ends. Germline loops: CDR1 KGHSH, CDR2 LQKENI. The length of the CDR3 is 14 residues. CDR3 sequence (DNA): TGTGCCAGCTCACCAGCCCGAAATTCAGATACGCAGTATTTT. Translated, it gives CASSPARNSDTQYF.

In this sample, this clone turned up a few times. The V and J genes are TRBV4-1 and TRBJ2-3; 13 positions match TRBD2. CDR3 length: 17 amino acids. Trimming removed 4 bases from V and 7 bases from J; junction bases left unmatched: 11. In germline, CDR1 is MGHRA, CDR2 YSYEKL. Here the CDR3 DNA reads TGCGCCAGCAGCCCGAACCTACTAGCGGGAGGGCCCCATACGCAGTATTTT. This encodes CASSPNLLAGGPHTQYF.

This clone appeared a few times. This chain uses TRBV7-2 with TRBJ1-6; 12 bases agree with TRBD1. The junction had 6 bases not matched to a gene; V was cut back by 6 bases and J by 6 bases. Germline V gene lookup returns CDR1 SGHTA and CDR2 FQGNSA. The CDR3 totals 16 residues. Here the CDR3 reads CASRAGTGGGNSPLHF. CDR3 coding DNA: TGTGCCAGCAGGGCAGGGACAGGGGGCGGTAATTCACCCCTCCACTTT.

The V gene is TRBV4-1, the J gene TRBJ1-2; TRBD1 aligns across 8 bases. The CDR3 runs to 17 residues. The V gene's germline CDR1 is MGHRA and CDR2 YSYEKL. J was trimmed by 3 bases and V by 0 bases; bases with no gene match: 9. CDR3 DNA sequence: TGCGCCAGCAGCCAAGAGGTCGGCTCCAGGGGGCACTATGGCTACACCTTC. It encodes CASSQEVGSRGHYGYTF.

This rearrangement joins TRBV9 to TRBJ2-7, with TRBD2 matching 15 bases. This CDR3 has 18 residues. CDR1 is SGDLS, CDR2 YYNGEE, per germline. The J segment lost 3 bases and the V segment lost 4 bases, leaving 11 bases of the junction unmatched. The CDR3 loop is CASSPQKGGLAGGYEQYF. The CDR3 DNA reads TGTGCCAGCAGCCCCCAAAAGGGGGGACTAGCGGGAGGCTACGAGCAGTACTTC.

The chain joins TRBV10-2 to TRBJ1-2, with TRBD1 identical over 8 bases. The CDR3 covers 17 residues. V lost 0 bases, J lost 4 bases, and 10 bases stayed unmatched. Germline V CDR1 and CDR2: WSHSY, SAAADI. Here the CDR3 reads CASSESLVLTGAYGYTF. The CDR3 DNA sequence: TGCGCCAGCAGTGAGTCACTAGTGCTGACAGGGGCCTATGGCTACACCTTC.

This chain uses TRBV7-9 with TRBJ1-6; D is perhaps TRBD1 (5 bases). Deletions cut 5 bases from V and 5 bases from J, with 7 bases between. Per germline, CDR1 SEHNR and CDR2 FQNEAQ (reference sequence). CDR3 length: 13 residues. CDR3 protein: CASSRTNNSPLHF. CDR3 DNA sequence: TGTGCCAGCAGCAGGACAAATAATTCACCCCTCCACTTT.

The J gene is TRBJ2-7, the V gene TRBV10-2; 7 bases fit TRBD1. Unmatched junction bases numbered 18, after V lost 7 bases and J lost 3 bases. This CDR3 has 17 amino acids. In germline, CDR1 is WSHSY, CDR2 SAAADI. Written as DNA, the CDR3 is TGCGCCAGCAACCTTGTCCCCTTGACAGGGAAAGGCTACGAGCAGTACTTC. Translating gives CASNLVPLTGKGYEQYF.

This clone was observed a few times. The chain carries TRBV7-2 and TRBJ1-3, with D uncertain. CDR1 is SGHTA and CDR2 is FQGNSA in the germline V gene. The CDR3 runs to 15 residues. The germline V and J ends were trimmed by 2 bases and 0 bases, with 8 bases remaining between them. CDR3: CASSLIPDSGNTIYF. CDR3 in DNA: TGTGCCAGCAGCTTAATCCCGGACTCTGGAAACACCATATATTTT. The full variable domain, its missing parts supplied by reference TRBV7-2 and TRBJ1-3, is GAGVSQSPSNKVTEKGKDVELRCDPISGHTALYWYRQSLGQGLEFLIYFQGNSAPDKSGLPSDRFSAERTGGSVSTLTIQRTQQEDSAVYLCASSLIPDSGNTIYFGEGSWLTVV.

V is TRBV5-6 and J is TRBJ2-2; 8 bases line up with TRBD1. Germline CDR1 is SGHDT and CDR2 is YYEEEE. Losses at the gene ends were 4 bases for V and 6 bases for J; bases not matched to a gene: 20. There are 19 residues in the CDR3. Here the CDR3 DNA reads TGTGCCAGCAGCCTAATAATCCCCAGGGGGCGCGTCAAGGCCGGGGAGCTGTTTTTT. Amino acids: CASSLIIPRGRVKAGELFF.

The chain is built from TRBV15 and TRBJ2-5; 7 bases align to TRBD2. V gave up 0 bases and J gave up 1 base; unmatched junction bases: 5. CDR3 length: 16 residues. Looked up from germline, CDR1 is LNHNV and CDR2 is YYDKDF (reference sequence). The CDR3 nucleotides are TGTGCCACCAGCAGAGACCTCTGGGGGGGCCAAGAGACCCAGTACTTC. It yields the protein CATSRDLWGGQETQYF.

The gene calls are TRBV20-1 and TRBJ2-7; D gene ambiguous. The CDR3 length is 10 residues. Trimming removed 2 bases from V and 4 bases from J, with 3 bases in between. Germline lookup yields CDR1 DFQATT and CDR2 SNEGSKA (reference sequence). The CDR3 DNA follows: TGCAGTGCTAGACTATACGAGCAGTACTTC. This encodes CSARLYEQYF.